This T cell receptor (beta chain) was recovered during a study of T cell changes during pregnancy in multiple sclerosis. Sequenced by immunoSEQ multiplex PCR; TCRdb stores in-frame clones only, minus some. The sample includes fewer than 90,000 clones, roughly nine tenths of them seen just once. The CDR3 totals 14 residues. The V end was cut by 4 bases, the J end by 0 bases, with 9 bases between. Germline CDR1 is LNHDA and CDR2 is SQIVND (reference sequence). The material sequenced was peripheral blood, taken in the second trimester of pregnancy. The chain has TRBV19 and TRBJ1-1; TRBD1 might be the D (6 bases). The sequence was collected from a female donor with multiple sclerosis, enrolled in a pregnancy study. CDR3 amino acids: CASSTRQVNTEAFF. CDR3 nucleotide sequence: TGTGCCAGTAGTACCCGACAGGTGAACACTGAAGCTTTCTTT.